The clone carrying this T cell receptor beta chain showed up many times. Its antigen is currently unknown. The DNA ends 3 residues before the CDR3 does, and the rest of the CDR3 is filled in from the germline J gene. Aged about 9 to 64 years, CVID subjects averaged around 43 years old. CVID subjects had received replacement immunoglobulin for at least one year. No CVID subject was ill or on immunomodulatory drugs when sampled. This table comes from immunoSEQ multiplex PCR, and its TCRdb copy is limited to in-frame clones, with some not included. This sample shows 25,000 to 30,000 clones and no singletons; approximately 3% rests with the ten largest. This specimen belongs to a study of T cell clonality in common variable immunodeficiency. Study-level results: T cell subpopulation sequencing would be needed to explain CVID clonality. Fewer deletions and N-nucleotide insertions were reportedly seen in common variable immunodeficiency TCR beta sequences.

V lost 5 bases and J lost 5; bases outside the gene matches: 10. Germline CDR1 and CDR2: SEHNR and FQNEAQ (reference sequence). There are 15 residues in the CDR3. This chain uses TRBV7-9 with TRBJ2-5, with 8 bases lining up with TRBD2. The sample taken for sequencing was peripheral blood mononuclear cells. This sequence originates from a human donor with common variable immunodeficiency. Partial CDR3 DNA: TGTGCCAGCAGCCCACCTTCGGGGGGGTTGGAGACC. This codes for CASSPPSGGLET. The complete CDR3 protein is CASSPPSGGLETQYF. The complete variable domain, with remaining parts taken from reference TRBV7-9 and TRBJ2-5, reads DTGVSQNPRHKITKRGQNVTFRCDPISEHNRLYWYRQTLGQGPEFLTYFQNEAQLEKSRLLSDRFSAERPKGSFSTLEIQRTEQGDSAMYLCASSPPSGGLETQYFGPGTRLLVL.